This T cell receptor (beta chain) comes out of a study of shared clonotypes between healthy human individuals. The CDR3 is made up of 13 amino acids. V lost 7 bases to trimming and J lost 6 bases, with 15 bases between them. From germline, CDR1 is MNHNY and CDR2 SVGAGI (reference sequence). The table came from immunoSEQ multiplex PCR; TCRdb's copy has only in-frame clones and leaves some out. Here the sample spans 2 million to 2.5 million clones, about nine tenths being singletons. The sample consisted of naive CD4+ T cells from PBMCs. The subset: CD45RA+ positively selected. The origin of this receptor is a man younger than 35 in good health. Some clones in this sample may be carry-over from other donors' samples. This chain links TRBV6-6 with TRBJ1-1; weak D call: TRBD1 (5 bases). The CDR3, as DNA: TGTGCCAGCACCCCTCTCGGGGGGTCTGAAGCTTTCTTT. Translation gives CASTPLGGSEAFF.